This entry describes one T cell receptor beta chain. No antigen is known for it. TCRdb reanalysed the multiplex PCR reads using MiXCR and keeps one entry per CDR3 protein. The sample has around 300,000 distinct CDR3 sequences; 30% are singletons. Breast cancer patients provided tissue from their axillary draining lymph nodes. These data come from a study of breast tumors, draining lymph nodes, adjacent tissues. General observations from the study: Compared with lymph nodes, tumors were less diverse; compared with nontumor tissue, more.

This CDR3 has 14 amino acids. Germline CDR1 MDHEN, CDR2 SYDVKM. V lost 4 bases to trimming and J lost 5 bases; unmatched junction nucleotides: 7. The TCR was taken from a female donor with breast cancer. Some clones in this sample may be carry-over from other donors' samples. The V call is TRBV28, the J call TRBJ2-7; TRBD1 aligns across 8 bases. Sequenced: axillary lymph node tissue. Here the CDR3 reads CASSWDRLTNEQYF. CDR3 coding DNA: TGTGCCAGCAGTTGGGACAGGCTTACGAACGAGCAGTACTTC.